The 8 T cell receptor beta chains presented below share a single source sample, sequenced in a study of response to subunit inactivated influenza vaccine. TCRdb re-called the RT-PCR reads with MiXCR, one entry per CDR3 protein. The sample holds 450,000 to 600,000 distinct CDR3 sequences, about 7.2% seen once. The sample consisted of PBMCs from blood, taken around 2 years after vaccination. These receptors were taken from a man between 50 and 70 years old who received an inactivated influenza vaccine.

This clonotype was counted a few times. This sequence joins TRBV11-2 and TRBJ2-5; D might be TRBD1 (5 bases). The CDR3 runs to 15 residues. Between the trimmed V and J ends, which lost 1 base and 4 bases, there was a span of 13 bases. Germline assignment: CDR1 SGHAT and CDR2 FQNNGV. CDR3 sequence reads: CASSLGSAGRETQYF. In DNA form, the CDR3 reads TGTGCCAGCAGCTTAGGTTCGGCAGGGCGAGAGACCCAGTACTTC. Full variable domain (outside the CDR3, taken from reference TRBV11-2 and TRBJ2-5): EAGVAQSPRYKIIEKRQSVAFWCNPISGHATLYWYQQILGQGPKLLIQFQNNGVVDDSQLPKDRFSAERLKGVDSTLKIQPAKLEDSAVYLCASSLGSAGRETQYFGPGTRLLVL.

The J gene is TRBJ2-3, the V gene TRBV4-1; no reliable D call. The CDR3 loop spans 14 amino acids. Deletions cut 0 bases from V and 6 bases from J, with 10 bases between. CDR1 and CDR2 (germline): MGHRA, YSYEKL. The CDR3 here is CASSQEAEVDTQYF. Here the CDR3 DNA reads TGCGCCAGCAGCCAAGAAGCTGAGGTGGATACGCAGTATTTT.

This clonotype was seen a few times. The chain recombines TRBV12-3 or TRBV12-4 with TRBJ1-2, with D possibly TRBD1 on 5 matching bases. The CDR3 is made up of 12 amino acids. The V end lost 6 bases, the J end lost 8 bases, and 13 bases lay between the germline ends. CDR3 nucleotides: TGTGCCAGCAGACCACAGGAAGGCGGCTACACCTTC. Translation gives CASRPQEGGYTF.

This chain links TRBV10-3 with TRBJ2-1, with 9 bases fitting TRBD1. In germline, CDR1 is ENHRY, CDR2 SYGVKD. CDR3 size: 15 residues. Germline trimming cut 1 base from V and 3 bases from J; bases unmatched to any gene: 1. The CDR3 DNA reads TGTGCCATCAGTGAGTGGGGACAGGGCTACAATGAGCAGTTCTTC. Protein sequence: CAISEWGQGYNEQFF.

This chain connects TRBV12-3 or TRBV12-4 to TRBJ2-6; D unresolved. Trimming shortened V by 5 bases and J by 8 bases, and 7 bases separated the two germline ends. The CDR3 has 12 amino acids. Written as DNA, the CDR3 is TGTGCCAGCAGTGCCGGGCCCAACGTCCTGACTTTC. Amino acid sequence: CASSAGPNVLTF.

A few counts support this clonotype. The CDR3 DNA sequence: TGCAGTGCTAGAGCTCCAGGGGGCAGGGGCAATCAGCCCCAGCATTTT. Protein: CSARAPGGRGNQPQHF. This chain connects TRBV20-1 to TRBJ1-5, with 8 bases matching TRBD1. Germline CDR1 reads DFQATT; CDR2 reads SNEGSKA (reference sequence). This CDR3 region has 16 residues. V shed 1 base and J 2 bases; nucleotides not matched to a gene: 7.

The rearrangement links TRBV11-1 to TRBJ2-1; maybe TRBD2 (6 bases). Germline-derived CDR1 and CDR2 are SGHAT and FQDESV (reference sequence). V was shortened by 1 base and J by 7 bases, with 14 bases between the two germline ends. The CDR3 has 15 amino acids. The CDR3 bases are TGTGCCAGCAGCTTAGATGTCGCTAGCGTTAATGAGCAGTTCTTC. Protein: CASSLDVASVNEQFF.

The V call is TRBV7-9, the J call TRBJ1-2, with D possibly matching TRBD1 (5 bases). The CDR3 extends over 14 amino acids. The germline gives CDR1 SEHNR, CDR2 FQNEAQ (reference sequence). The V end lost 3 bases, the J end lost 8 bases, and 16 bases lay between the germline ends. CDR3 bases: TGTGCCAGCAGCTTCTTAGCGGGCAGGGAAGGCTACACCTTC. Its translation is CASSFLAGREGYTF.